This T cell receptor beta chain emerged from a study of shared clonotypes between healthy human individuals. CDR1 is SQVTM, CDR2 ANQGSEA, per germline. This CDR3 is 12 amino acids long. V was trimmed by 6 bases and J by 4 bases, leaving 12 bases between them. Regarding the study as a whole: Estimated richness values were generally larger in naive subsets than in memory subsets.

Some clones are missing from TCRdb's copy, which holds only in-frame ones; the method was immunoSEQ multiplex PCR. Among 730,000 or so clones listed, less than 80% were seen once. The CD4+ fraction was divided into a CD45RA+ naive subset and a CD45RA-negative memory subset. About this clone: The antigen is unknown.

The source is a woman in her twenties or thirties in good health. The chain has TRBV29-1 and TRBJ1-1; TRBD1 is a possible D gene (6 bases). Sequencing was done on a sample of memory CD4+ T cells sorted from blood. Subset denoted: CD45RA-negative fraction. CDR3 DNA: TGCAGCGTCGCCAGGGGAGGCACTGAAGCTTTCTTT. Translated, it gives CSVARGGTEAFF.